The 4 T cell receptor beta chains below come from one sample, sequenced in a study of identical twins. MiXCR, run by TCRdb on the 5' RACE reads, gives a single entry per CDR3 protein. This sample yields more than 1.5 million distinct CDR3 sequences, of which less than 40% are seen a single time; 0.27% belongs to the top ten. The sequencing input was cord blood. All receptors come from a newborn girl in good health.

The rearrangement joins TRBV5-1 to TRBJ2-2, with a weak D call TRBD2 (5 bases). The CDR3 covers 16 residues. Per the germline V gene, CDR1 is SGHRS and CDR2 is YFSETQ. Trimming cost V 0 bases and J 4 bases, with 13 bases left between them. Here the CDR3 DNA reads TGCGCCAGCAGCTTGGTGGCAGGTAGCGTCACCGGGGAGCTGTTTTTT. This codes for CASSLVAGSVTGELFF.

Notes on this clonotype: One junction end disagrees with the germline gene, perhaps due to a read error. The rearrangement uses TRBV14 and TRBJ1-1; D is ambiguous. There are 13 residues in the CDR3. Per the germline V gene, CDR1 is SGHDN and CDR2 is FVKESK. The CDR3 sequence: CASSQEGRTETFF. DNA of the CDR3: TGTGCCAGCAGCCAAGAGGGAAGAACTGAAACTTTCTTT.

The CDR3 loop is CASSQASGTVFF. CDR3 nucleotides: TGTGCCAGCAGCCAAGCTAGCGGGACGGTGTTTTTT. This chain joins TRBV3-1 and TRBJ2-2, with 9 bases aligning to TRBD2. Trimming cost V 1 base and J 15 bases; bases outside gene matches: 3. From germline, CDR1 is LGHDT and CDR2 YNNKEL (reference sequence). The CDR3 is 12 amino acids.

This clonotype has more than one count but fewer than ten. The chain combines TRBV20-1 with TRBJ2-3; TRBD2 matches 13 bases. This CDR3 region has 14 residues. V shed 7 bases, J shed 6 bases, and the junction held 7 bases outside the gene matches. CDR1 is DFQATT and CDR2 is SNEGSKA in the germline V gene (reference sequence). The CDR3 reads CSVPGTSGADTQYF. Here the CDR3 DNA reads TGCAGTGTCCCCGGGACTAGCGGGGCGGATACGCAGTATTTT.